The entry below gives a single TCR beta chain sequence along with its context. What it binds is not known. The sample belongs to a study of shared clonotypes between healthy human individuals. Overall study: Plates per donor: three CD4 naive, three CD4 memory, two CD8 naive, one CD8 memory. Study-wide results and limits: Naive CD4 clonotypes were shared across several donors at roughly 5.5%.

Naive CD8 populations comprised CD45RO-negative cells positively selected for CCR7, excluding terminally differentiated effector memory CD45RA+ cells. Recent vaccinations or acute infections were absent in the healthy HIV-negative adult donors. The repertoire was sequenced with immunoSEQ multiplex PCR; TCRdb's copy has only in-frame clones and lacks some. The data hold roughly 1,800,000 clones, with less than 95% observed a single time. The sample taken for sequencing was naive CD8+ T cells sorted from blood. This receptor was identified in a man aged 18 to 30 in good health.

The CDR3 region is CASGTGTGSYEQYF. The CDR3 DNA is TGTGCCAGCGGAACCGGGACAGGGAGCTACGAGCAGTACTTC. The chain carries TRBV27 and TRBJ2-7, with 9 positions matching TRBD1. V gave up 8 bases and J gave up 3 bases; unmatched junction bases: 8. The CDR3 is 14 residues long. In germline, CDR1 is MNHEY, CDR2 SMNVEV (reference sequence).